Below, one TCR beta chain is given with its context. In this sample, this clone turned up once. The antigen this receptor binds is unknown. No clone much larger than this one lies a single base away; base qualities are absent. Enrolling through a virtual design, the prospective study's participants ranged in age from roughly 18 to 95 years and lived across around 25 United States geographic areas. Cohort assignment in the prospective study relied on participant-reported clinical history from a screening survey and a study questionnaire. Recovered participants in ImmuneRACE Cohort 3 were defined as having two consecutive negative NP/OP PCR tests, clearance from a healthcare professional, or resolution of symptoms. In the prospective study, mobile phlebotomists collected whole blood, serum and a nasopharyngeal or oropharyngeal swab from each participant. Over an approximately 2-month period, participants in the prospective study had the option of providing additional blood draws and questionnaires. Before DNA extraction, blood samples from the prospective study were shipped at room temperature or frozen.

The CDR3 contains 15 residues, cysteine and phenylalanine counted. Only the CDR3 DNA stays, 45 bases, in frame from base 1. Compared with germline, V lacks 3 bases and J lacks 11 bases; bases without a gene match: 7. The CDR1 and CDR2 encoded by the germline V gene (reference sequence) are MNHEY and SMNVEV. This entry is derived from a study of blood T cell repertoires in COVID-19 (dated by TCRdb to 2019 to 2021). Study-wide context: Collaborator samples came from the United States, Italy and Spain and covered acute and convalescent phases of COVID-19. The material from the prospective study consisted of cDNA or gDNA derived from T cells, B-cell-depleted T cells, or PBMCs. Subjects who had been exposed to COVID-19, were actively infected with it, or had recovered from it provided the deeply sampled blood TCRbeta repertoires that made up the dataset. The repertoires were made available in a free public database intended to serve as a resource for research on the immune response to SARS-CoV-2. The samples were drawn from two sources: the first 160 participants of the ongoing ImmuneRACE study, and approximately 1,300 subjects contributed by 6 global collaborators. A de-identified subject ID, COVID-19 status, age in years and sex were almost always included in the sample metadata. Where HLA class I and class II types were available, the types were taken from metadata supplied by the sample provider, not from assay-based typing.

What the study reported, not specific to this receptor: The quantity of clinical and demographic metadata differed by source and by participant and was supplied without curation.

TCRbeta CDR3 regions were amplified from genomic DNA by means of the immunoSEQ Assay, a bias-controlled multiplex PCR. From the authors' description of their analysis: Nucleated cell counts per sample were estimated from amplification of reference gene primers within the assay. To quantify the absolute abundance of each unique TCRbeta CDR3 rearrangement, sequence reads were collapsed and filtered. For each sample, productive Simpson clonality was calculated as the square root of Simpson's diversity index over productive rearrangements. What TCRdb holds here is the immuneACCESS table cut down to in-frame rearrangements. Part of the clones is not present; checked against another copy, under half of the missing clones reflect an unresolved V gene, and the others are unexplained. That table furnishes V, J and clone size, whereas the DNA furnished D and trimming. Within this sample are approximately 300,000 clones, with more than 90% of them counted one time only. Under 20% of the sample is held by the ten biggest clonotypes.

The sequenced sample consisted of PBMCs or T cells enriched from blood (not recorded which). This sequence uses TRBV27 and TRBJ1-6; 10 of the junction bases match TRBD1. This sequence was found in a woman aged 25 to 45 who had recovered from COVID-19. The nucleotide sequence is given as TGTGCCAGCAGTTTGGGACAGGGGCCTGGGACACCCCTCCACTTT. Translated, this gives CASSLGQGPGTPLHF.